This TCR beta chain was sequenced in a study of identifying expanded T cells in peripheral blood. Study conclusions and caveats: Technical replicates showed around 1.1 changed clones; two weeks around 15; four weeks 19. Clone count variance between roughly two-week samples rose with total template count.

Only in-frame clones appear in the TCRdb table, and some are missing; sequencing was by immunoSEQ multiplex PCR. Of over 85,000 clones in the sample, around 88% were seen once. Healthy donors had no documented immune events, such as infections, while sampled. A word on this clone: Its target is unknown.

The sequence was obtained from a person aged 18 to 75 in good health. The sequenced material came from blood.

This CDR3 is CASSPPQASDNEQFF. In DNA form, the CDR3 reads TGTGCCAGCTCACCACCTCAAGCGTCAGACAATGAGCAGTTCTTC. This sequence joins TRBV18 and TRBJ2-1; D ambiguous. Germline values: CDR1 KGHSH, CDR2 LQKENI. The V end lost 0 bases, the J end lost 5 bases, and 11 bases lay between the germline ends. This CDR3 has 15 amino acids.